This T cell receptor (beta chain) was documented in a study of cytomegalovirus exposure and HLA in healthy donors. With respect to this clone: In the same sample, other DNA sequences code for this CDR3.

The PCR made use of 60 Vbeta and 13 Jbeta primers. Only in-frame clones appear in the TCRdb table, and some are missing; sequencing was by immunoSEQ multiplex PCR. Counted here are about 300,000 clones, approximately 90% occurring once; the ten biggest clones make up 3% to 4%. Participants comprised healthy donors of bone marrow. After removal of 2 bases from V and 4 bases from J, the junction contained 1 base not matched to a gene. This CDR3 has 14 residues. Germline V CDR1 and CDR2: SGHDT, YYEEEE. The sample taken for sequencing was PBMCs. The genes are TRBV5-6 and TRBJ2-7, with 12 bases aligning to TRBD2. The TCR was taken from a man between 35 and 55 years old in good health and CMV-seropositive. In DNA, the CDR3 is TGTGCCAGCAGCTTCGGGACTAGCGGGTACGAGCAGTACTTC. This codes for CASSFGTSGYEQYF.